This T cell receptor (beta chain) was documented in a study of shared clonotypes between healthy human individuals. Broader study findings: Among donors, sharing of clonotypes was expected to be affected by sequencing depth. When naive CD4 clonotypes were compared across a few donors, approximately 5% were shared.

CDR1 SGHRS and CDR2 YFSETQ come from the germline V gene. The V and J ends lost 4 bases and 3 bases, in that order; junction bases with no gene match: 13. CDR3 size: 16 residues. Only CD45RO-negative cells positively selected for CCR7 counted as naive CD8 cells, so terminally differentiated effector memory CD45RA+ cells were excluded. Assay runs were performed at deep level. TCRdb keeps only in-frame clones here, not all; method: immunoSEQ multiplex PCR. The data contain about 1,900,000 clones, about 95% of them singletons. Points on this clone: What it binds is not known.

This TCR derives from a man aged 18 to 35 in good health. Sequenced material: naive CD8+ T cells sorted from blood. The chain has TRBV5-1 and TRBJ2-7; 7 bases match TRBD1. The CDR3 DNA reads as TGCGCCAGCAGCCGGGACAGATCTTCTGGATTCTACGAGCAGTACTTC. It is translated as CASSRDRSSGFYEQYF.